The TCR beta chain under discussion was sequenced for a study of blood T cell repertoires in COVID-19. It was during active infection that Seattle patients were enrolled and then longitudinally followed. The CDR3 contains 15 residues. V gave up 8 bases and J gave up 9 bases; unmatched junction bases: 16. Per the germline V gene, CDR1 is MNHEY and CDR2 is SVGAGI. TCRdb's copy holds only in-frame clones and misses some; the assay was immunoSEQ multiplex PCR. The table includes about 220,000 clones, around 83% detected once. Specimen: peripheral blood. The clonotype comes from an elderly woman with COVID-19, enrolled during active disease. This chain links TRBV6-5 with TRBJ2-3; 8 bases are a match to TRBD2. DNA of the CDR3: TGTGCCAGCCTACTAAAGAGCGGGAGTCGTTCCACGCAGTATTTT. Protein: CASLLKSGSRSTQYF.